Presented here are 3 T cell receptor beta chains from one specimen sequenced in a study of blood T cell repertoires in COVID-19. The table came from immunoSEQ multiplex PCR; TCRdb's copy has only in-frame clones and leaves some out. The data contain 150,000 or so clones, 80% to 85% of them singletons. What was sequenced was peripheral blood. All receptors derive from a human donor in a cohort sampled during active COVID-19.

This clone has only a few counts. Written as DNA, the CDR3 is TGTGCCAGCAGTTTAACAGGGTCCTACGAGCAGTACTTC. It encodes CASSLTGSYEQYF. This sequence joins TRBV28 and TRBJ2-7, with TRBD1 as a possible D gene (6 bases). Per the germline V gene, CDR1 is MDHEN and CDR2 is SYDVKM. The CDR3 is 13 residues long. Between the trimmed V and J ends, which lost 2 bases and 1 base, there was a span of 6 bases.

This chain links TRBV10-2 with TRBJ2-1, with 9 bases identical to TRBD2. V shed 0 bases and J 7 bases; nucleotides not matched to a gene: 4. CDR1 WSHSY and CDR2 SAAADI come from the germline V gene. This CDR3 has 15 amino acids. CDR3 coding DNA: TGCGCCAGCAGTGAGTCGGGACTAGCAGGTAATGAGCAGTTCTTC. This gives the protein CASSESGLAGNEQFF.

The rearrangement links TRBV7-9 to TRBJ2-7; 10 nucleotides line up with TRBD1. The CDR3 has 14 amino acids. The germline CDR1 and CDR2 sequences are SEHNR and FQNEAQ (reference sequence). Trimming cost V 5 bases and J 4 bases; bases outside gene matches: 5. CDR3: CASSPRDRGYEQYF. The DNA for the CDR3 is TGTGCCAGCAGCCCCCGGGACAGGGGTTACGAGCAGTACTTC.